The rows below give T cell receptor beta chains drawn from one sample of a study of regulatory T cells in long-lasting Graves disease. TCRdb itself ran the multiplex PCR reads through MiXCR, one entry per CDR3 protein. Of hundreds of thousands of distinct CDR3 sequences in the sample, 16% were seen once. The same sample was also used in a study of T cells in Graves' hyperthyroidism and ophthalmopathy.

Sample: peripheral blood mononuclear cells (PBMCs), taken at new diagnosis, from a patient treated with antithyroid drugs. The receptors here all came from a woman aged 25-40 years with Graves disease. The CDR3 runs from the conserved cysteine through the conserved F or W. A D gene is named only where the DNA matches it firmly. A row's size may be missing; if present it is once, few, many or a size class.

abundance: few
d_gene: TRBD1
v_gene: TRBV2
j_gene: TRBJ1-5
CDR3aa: CASRDRTDQPQHF
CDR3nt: TGTGCCAGCAGGGACAGGACCGATCAGCCCCAGCATTTT

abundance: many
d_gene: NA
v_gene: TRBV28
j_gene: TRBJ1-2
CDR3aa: CASSLRLGGSYGYTF
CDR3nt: TGTGCCAGCAGTTTACGTTTGGGTGGGAGCTATGGCTACACCTTC

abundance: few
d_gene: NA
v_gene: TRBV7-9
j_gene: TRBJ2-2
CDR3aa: CASSLSGARTGELFF
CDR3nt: TGTGCCAGCAGCTTATCAGGGGCTCGCACCGGGGAGCTGTTTTTT

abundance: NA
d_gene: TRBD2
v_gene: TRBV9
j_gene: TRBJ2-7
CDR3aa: CASSAPTSTGEQYF
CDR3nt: TGTGCCAGCAGCGCCCCGACTAGCACGGGCGAGCAGTACTTC

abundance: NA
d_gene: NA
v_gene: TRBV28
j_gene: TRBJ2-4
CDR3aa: CASSSINGLMIQYF
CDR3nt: TGTGCCAGCAGCTCCATTAACGGCCTTATGATTCAGTACTTC

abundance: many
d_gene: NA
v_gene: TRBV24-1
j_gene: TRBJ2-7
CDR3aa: CATSDFGQGKTYEQYF
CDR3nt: TGTGCCACCAGTGATTTCGGGCAGGGTAAGACCTACGAGCAGTACTTC

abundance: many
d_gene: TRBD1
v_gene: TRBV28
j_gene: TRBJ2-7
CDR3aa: CASRPGGDYEQYF
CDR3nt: TGTGCCAGCAGACCAGGGGGCGACTACGAGCAGTACTTC

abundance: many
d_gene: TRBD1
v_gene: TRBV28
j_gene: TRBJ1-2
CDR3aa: CASSLYRGTSYTF
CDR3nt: TGTGCCAGCAGTTTATACAGGGGGACTAGCTACACCTTC

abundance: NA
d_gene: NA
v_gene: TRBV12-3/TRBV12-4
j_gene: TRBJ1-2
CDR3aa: CASTYPIQGFYGYTF
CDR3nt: TGTGCCAGCACGTACCCCATACAGGGTTTTTATGGCTACACCTTC

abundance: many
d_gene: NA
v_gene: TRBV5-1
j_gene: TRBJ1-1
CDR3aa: CASRSGTEAFF
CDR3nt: TGCGCCAGCAGGTCTGGCACTGAAGCTTTCTTT

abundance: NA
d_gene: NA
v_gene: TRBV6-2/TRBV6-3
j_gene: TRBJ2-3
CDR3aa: CASAMRGSTDTQYF
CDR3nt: TGTGCCAGCGCTATGAGGGGAAGCACAGATACGCAGTATTTT

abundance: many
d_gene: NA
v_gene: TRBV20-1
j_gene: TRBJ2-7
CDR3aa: CSARGMDRAYEQYF
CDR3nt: TGCAGTGCTAGGGGGATGGACAGAGCCTACGAGCAGTACTTC

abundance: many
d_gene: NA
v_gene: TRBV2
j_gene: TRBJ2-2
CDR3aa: CASRGQNTGELFF
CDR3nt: TGTGCCAGCAGGGGACAGAACACCGGGGAGCTGTTTTTT

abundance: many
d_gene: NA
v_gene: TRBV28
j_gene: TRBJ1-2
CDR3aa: CASSPILGGPGSKGYTF
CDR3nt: TGTGCCAGCAGTCCGATCTTGGGGGGCCCGGGATCTAAGGGCTACACCTTC

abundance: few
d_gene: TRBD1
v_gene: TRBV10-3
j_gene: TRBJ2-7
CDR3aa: CAISEPRDRGYEQYF
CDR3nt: TGTGCCATCAGTGAACCTAGGGACAGGGGCTACGAGCAGTACTTC

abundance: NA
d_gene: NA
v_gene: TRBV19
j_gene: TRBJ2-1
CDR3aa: CASSHRLAQEQFF
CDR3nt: TGTGCCAGTAGTCATCGGCTAGCGCAGGAGCAGTTCTTC

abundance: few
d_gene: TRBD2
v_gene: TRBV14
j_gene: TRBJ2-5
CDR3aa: CASSQAAGVAKTQYF
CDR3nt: TGTGCCAGCAGCCAAGCGGCGGGAGTAGCGAAGACCCAGTACTTC

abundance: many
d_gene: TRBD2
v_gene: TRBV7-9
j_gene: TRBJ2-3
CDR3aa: CASSATPPSGIPDTQYF
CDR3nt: TGTGCCAGCAGCGCAACCCCGCCTAGCGGGATCCCAGATACGCAGTATTTT

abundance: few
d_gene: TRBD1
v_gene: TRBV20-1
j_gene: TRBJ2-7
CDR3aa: CSARQTGGAKPYEQYF
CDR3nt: TGCAGTGCTAGACAGACAGGGGGCGCGAAGCCTTACGAGCAGTACTTC

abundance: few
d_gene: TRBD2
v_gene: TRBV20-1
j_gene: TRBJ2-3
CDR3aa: CSARDPGLAGLHTQYF
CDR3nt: TGCAGTGCTAGAGATCCCGGACTAGCGGGATTGCATACGCAGTATTTT

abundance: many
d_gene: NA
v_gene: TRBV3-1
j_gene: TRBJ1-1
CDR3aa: CASSLTWEGGTEAFF
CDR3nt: TGTGCCAGCAGCCTAACCTGGGAGGGGGGAACTGAAGCTTTCTTT

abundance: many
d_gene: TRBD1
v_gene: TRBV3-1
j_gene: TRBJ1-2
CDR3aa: CASSPRQGTNYGYTF
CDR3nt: TGTGCCAGCAGCCCACGACAGGGCACTAACTATGGCTACACCTTC

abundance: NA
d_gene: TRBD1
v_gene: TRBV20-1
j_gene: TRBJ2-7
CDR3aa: CSAPHNRGPYEQYF
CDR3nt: TGCAGTGCTCCCCATAACAGGGGTCCCTACGAGCAGTACTTC

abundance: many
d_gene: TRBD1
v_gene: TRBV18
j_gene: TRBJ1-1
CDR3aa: CASSPGTENTEAFF
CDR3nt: TGTGCCAGCTCACCAGGGACAGAAAACACTGAAGCTTTCTTT

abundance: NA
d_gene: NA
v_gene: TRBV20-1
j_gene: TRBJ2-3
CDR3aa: CSGSQEGTQYF
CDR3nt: TGCAGTGGAAGCCAGGAAGGTACGCAGTATTTT

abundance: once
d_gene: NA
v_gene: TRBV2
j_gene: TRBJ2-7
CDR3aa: CASLGLGTGPYEQYF
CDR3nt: TGTGCCAGCCTAGGCCTCGGGACGGGGCCTTACGAGCAGTACTTC

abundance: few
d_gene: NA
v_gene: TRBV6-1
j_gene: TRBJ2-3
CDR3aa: CASRGDLYTDTQYF
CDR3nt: TGTGCCAGCAGAGGGGACCTCTACACAGATACGCAGTATTTT

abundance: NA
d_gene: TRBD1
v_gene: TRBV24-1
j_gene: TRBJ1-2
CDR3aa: CATSDNRGRNYGYTF
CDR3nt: TGTGCCACCAGTGACAACAGGGGGCGCAACTATGGCTACACCTTC

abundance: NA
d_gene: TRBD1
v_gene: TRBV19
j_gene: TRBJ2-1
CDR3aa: CASTQGAYDNEQFF
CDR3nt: TGTGCCAGTACACAGGGGGCCTATGACAATGAGCAGTTCTTC